This T cell receptor beta chain was sequenced for a study of T cells of healthy individuals. Each CDR3 protein is one row after TCRdb ran MiXCR on the 5' RACE reads. The table has 65,000 to 90,000 distinct CDR3 sequences, about 5% seen once. The CDR3 contains 14 residues. Trimming shortened V by 7 bases and J by 2 bases, and 14 bases separated the two germline ends. From germline, CDR1 is SGHTA and CDR2 FQGNSA. The chain recombines TRBV7-2 with TRBJ1-1; D not resolved. The clonotype was recovered from a female donor in good health. For the CDR3, the DNA is TGTGCCAGCACTTTATCTCCGCGAAACACTGAAGCTTTCTTT. This encodes CASTLSPRNTEAFF.